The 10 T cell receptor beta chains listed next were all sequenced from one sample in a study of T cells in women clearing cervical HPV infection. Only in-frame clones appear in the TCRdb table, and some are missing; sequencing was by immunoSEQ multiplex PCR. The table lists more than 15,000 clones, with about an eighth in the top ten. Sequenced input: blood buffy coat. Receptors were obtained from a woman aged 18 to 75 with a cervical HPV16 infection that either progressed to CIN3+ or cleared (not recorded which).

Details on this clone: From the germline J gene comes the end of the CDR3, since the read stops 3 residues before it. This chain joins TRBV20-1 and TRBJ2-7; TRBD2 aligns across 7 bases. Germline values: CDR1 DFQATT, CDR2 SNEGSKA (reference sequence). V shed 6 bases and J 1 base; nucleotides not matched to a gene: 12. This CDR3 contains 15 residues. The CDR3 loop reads CSARRGTSASYEQYF. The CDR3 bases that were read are TGCAGTGCCCGACGTGGAACTAGCGCTTCCTACGAG.

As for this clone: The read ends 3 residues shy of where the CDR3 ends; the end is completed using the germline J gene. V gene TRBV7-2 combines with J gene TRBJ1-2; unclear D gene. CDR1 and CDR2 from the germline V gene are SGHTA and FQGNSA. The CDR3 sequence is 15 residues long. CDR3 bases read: TGTGCCAGCAGCACGGGAGCGGGCTTCTCCTACGAC. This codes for CASSTGAGFSYD. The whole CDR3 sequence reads CASSTGAGFSYDYTF.

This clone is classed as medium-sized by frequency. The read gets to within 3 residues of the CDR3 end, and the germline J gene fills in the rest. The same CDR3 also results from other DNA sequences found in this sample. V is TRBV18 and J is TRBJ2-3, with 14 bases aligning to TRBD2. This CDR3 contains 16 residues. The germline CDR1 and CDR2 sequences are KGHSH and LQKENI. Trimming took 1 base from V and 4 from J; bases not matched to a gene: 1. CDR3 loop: CASSPRLAGGADTQYF. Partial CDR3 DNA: TGTGCCAGCTCACCACGACTAGCGGGAGGGGCAGATACG.

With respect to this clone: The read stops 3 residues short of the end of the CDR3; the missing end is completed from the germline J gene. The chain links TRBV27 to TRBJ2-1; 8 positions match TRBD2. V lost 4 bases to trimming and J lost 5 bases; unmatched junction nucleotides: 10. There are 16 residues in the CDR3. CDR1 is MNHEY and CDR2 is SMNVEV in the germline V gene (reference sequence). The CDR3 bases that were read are TGTGCCAGCAGTTCTCGGATAGCGGGGAGAAACAATGAG. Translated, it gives CASSSRIAGRNNE. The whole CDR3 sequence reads CASSSRIAGRNNEQFF.

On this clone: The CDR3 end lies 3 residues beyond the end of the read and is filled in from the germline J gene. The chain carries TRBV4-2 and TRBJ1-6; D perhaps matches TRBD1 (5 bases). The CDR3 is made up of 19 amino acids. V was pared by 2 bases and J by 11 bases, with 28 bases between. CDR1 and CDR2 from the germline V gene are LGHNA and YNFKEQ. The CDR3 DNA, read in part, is TGTGCCAGCAGCCAACGGGGGTCCTCCCCCCTCAGGGTTACGACACCC. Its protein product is CASSQRGSSPLRVTTP. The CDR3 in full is CASSQRGSSPLRVTTPLHF.

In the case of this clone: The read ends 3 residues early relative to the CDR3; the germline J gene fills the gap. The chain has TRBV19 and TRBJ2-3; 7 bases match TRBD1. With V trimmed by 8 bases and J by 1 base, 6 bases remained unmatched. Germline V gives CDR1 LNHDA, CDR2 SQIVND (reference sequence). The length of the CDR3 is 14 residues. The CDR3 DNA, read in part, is TGTGCCAGTGGGACAGAAAGGGGCACAGATACG. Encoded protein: CASGTERGTDT. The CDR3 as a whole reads CASGTERGTDTQYF.

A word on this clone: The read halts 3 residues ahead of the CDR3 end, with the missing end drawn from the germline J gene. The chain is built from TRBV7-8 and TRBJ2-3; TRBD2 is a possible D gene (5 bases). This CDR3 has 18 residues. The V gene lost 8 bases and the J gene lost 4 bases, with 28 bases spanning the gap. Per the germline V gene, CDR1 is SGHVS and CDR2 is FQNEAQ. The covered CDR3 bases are TGTGCCAGCCCTCCATTAAGGGCTGGACTGCGGGTTCCAGATACG. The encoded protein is CASPPLRAGLRVPDT. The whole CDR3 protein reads CASPPLRAGLRVPDTQYF.

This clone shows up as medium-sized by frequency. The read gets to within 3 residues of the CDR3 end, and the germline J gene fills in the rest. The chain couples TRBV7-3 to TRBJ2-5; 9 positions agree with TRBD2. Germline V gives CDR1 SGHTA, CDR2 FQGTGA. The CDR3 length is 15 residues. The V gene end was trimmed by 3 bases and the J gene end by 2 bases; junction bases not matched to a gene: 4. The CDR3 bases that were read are TGTGCCAGCAGCTTGGGCGGGGGGGGGCAAGAGACC. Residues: CASSLGGGGQET. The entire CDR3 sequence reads CASSLGGGGQETQYF.

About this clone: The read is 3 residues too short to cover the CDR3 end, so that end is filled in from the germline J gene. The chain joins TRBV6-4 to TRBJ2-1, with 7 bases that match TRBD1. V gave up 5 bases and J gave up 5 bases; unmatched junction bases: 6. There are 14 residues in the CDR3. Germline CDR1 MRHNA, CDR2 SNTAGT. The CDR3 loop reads CASSKRGQDNEQFF. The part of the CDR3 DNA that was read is TGTGCCAGCAGTAAGAGGGGGCAGGACAATGAG.

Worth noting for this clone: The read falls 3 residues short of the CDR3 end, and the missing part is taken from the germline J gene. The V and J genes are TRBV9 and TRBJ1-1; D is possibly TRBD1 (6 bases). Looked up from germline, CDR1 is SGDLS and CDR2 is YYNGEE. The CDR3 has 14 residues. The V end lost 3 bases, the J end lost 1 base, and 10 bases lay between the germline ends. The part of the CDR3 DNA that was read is TGTGCCAGCAGCGCGACAGGAGAGAACACTGAA. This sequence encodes CASSATGENTE. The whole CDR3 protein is CASSATGENTEAFF.